This T cell receptor (beta chain) was identified in a study of shared clonotypes between healthy human individuals. Points from the study as a whole: The generation probabilities recorded for non-shared clonotypes fell below those of clonotypes shared by all four donors. Among donors, clonotype sharing was expected to be affected by sequencing depth. Shared clonotypes: about 4.6% naive CD4, around 3.7% naive CD8, 2.3% memory CD4, under 0.45% memory CD8.

This CDR3 comprises 14 residues. V lost 0 bases to trimming and J lost 2 bases, with 9 bases between them. The germline gives CDR1 SGHRS, CDR2 YFSETQ. Comments on this clone: The antigen is unknown.

The assay was immunoSEQ multiplex PCR, and TCRdb's table has in-frame clones only and misses some. The sample shows 2 million to 3 million clones, approximately 94% of them seen only once. All the donors were Caucasian adults who lived in Nashville, Tennessee. The TCR was taken from a man aged 18 to 30 in good health. Some clones in this sample may be carry-over from other donors' samples. Sequenced sample: naive CD4+ T cells from PBMCs. Described subset: CD45RA+ positively selected. J is TRBJ2-7 and V is TRBV5-1, with D maybe TRBD1 (6 bases). CDR3 sequence (DNA): TGCGCCAGCAGCTTGGCCGAGGGGGCCTACGAGCAGTACTTC. It specifies CASSLAEGAYEQYF.